This paragraph reports one T cell receptor beta chain. What it recognizes is unknown. These data belong to a study of PD-1 blockade in classical Hodgkin lymphoma. Study-wide points: Newly diagnosed patients reportedly trailed healthy donors in baseline TCR diversity.

After autologous stem cell transplantation all patients relapsed, and prior brentuximab vedotin exposure differed between cohorts. Complete response, partial response or progressive disease was each patient's best response. Clones were sequenced by immunoSEQ multiplex PCR, and TCRdb holds only the in-frame ones, with some missing. This table has more than 140,000 clones, under 85% appearing once. The sequencing used peripheral blood mononuclear cells (PBMCs), collected before the second cycle of nivolumab. The sequence derives from a human donor with classical Hodgkin lymphoma.

The CDR3 protein is CASSIPPRWAENTGELFF. The DNA for the CDR3 is TGTGCCAGTAGTATCCCCCCCCGGTGGGCAGAGAACACCGGGGAGCTGTTTTTT. This sequence joins TRBV19 and TRBJ2-2; D not resolved. The V gene lost 3 bases and the J gene lost 1 base, with 18 bases spanning the gap. This CDR3 contains 18 residues. CDR1 and CDR2 (germline): LNHDA, SQIVND (reference sequence).